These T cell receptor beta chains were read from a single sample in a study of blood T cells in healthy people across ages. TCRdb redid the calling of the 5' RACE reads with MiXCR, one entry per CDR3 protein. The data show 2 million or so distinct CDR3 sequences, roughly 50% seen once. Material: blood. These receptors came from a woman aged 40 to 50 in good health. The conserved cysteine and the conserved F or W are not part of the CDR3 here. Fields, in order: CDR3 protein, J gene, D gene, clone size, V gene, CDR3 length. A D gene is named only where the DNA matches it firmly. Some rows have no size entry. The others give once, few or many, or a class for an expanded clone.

CDR3: ASRRWSGQDNEQF
J: TRBJ2-1
D: TRBD1
size: -
V: TRBV6-2/TRBV6-3
length: 13

CDR3: ASKRARGLTDTQY
J: TRBJ2-3
D: -
size: -
V: TRBV7-2
length: 13

CDR3: ASSQIGNEQF
J: TRBJ2-1
D: -
size: few
V: TRBV27
length: 10

CDR3: ASSQRGMDIQY
J: TRBJ2-4
D: -
size: -
V: TRBV3-1
length: 11

CDR3: ASEGADTYGYT
J: TRBJ1-2
D: -
size: -
V: TRBV28
length: 11

CDR3: ASSSTAFNEQY
J: TRBJ2-7
D: -
size: few
V: TRBV7-2
length: 11

CDR3: ASRFRDRGYGYQY
J: TRBJ2-4
D: TRBD1
size: -
V: TRBV28
length: 13

CDR3: SASGHMNTEAF
J: TRBJ1-1
D: -
size: -
V: TRBV20-1
length: 11

CDR3: ASSEDRDGYT
J: TRBJ1-2
D: -
size: few
V: TRBV2
length: 10

CDR3: ASSFGRTNTEAF
J: TRBJ1-1
D: -
size: -
V: TRBV7-9
length: 12

CDR3: ASSQDEATDTQY
J: TRBJ2-3
D: -
size: few
V: TRBV4-3
length: 12

CDR3: ASSLRAGGRLETQY
J: TRBJ2-5
D: TRBD1
size: -
V: TRBV7-2
length: 14

CDR3: SSLGQGYGYT
J: TRBJ1-2
D: TRBD1
size: once
V: TRBV29-1
length: 10

CDR3: ASSLAGASGYNEQF
J: TRBJ2-1
D: TRBD2
size: -
V: TRBV27
length: 14

CDR3: ASSYRGDREY
J: TRBJ2-7
D: -
size: -
V: TRBV6-2/TRBV6-3
length: 10

CDR3: SARGRIHQETQY
J: TRBJ2-5
D: -
size: few
V: TRBV20-1
length: 12

CDR3: ASSVGPEGDTQY
J: TRBJ2-3
D: -
size: -
V: TRBV2
length: 12

CDR3: ANSLSMAKENEQY
J: TRBJ2-7
D: -
size: -
V: TRBV27
length: 13

CDR3: SATPRPGQSHPYEQY
J: TRBJ2-7
D: TRBD1
size: -
V: TRBV20-1
length: 15

CDR3: ASSSRQGSIEAF
J: TRBJ1-1
D: TRBD1
size: -
V: TRBV7-8
length: 12

CDR3: ASRYGQRPGETQY
J: TRBJ2-5
D: -
size: -
V: TRBV27
length: 13

CDR3: ASSTLGDPDYRDTQY
J: TRBJ2-3
D: -
size: -
V: TRBV7-9
length: 15

CDR3: ASSSSLAGGPGDTQY
J: TRBJ2-3
D: TRBD2
size: -
V: TRBV7-2
length: 15

CDR3: ASSKDFMGSSYGYT
J: TRBJ1-2
D: -
size: -
V: TRBV6-1
length: 14

CDR3: ASSYSPAARRAEQY
J: -
D: -
size: few
V: TRBV6-5
length: 14

CDR3: SAGRGGSDTQY
J: TRBJ2-3
D: TRBD2
size: -
V: TRBV20-1
length: 11

CDR3: SARARTSGDNEQF
J: TRBJ2-1
D: TRBD2
size: -
V: TRBV20-1
length: 13

CDR3: ASTTGQGARYGYT
J: TRBJ1-2
D: TRBD1
size: few
V: TRBV3-1
length: 13

CDR3: SASHTETQY
J: TRBJ2-5
D: -
size: -
V: TRBV20-1
length: 9

CDR3: ASSPGQGAIGNTIY
J: TRBJ1-3
D: -
size: -
V: TRBV5-1
length: 14

CDR3: SARDLVGTPGLGTQY
J: TRBJ2-3
D: -
size: few
V: TRBV20-1
length: 15

CDR3: ASSTGADLSSYEQY
J: TRBJ2-7
D: -
size: -
V: TRBV27
length: 14

CDR3: ASSRTPTGRTRETQY
J: TRBJ2-5
D: -
size: -
V: TRBV7-2
length: 15

CDR3: SAPHPGQSASYGYT
J: TRBJ1-2
D: TRBD1
size: few
V: TRBV29-1
length: 14

CDR3: ASTFTLRGTDTQY
J: TRBJ2-3
D: -
size: -
V: TRBV28
length: 13

CDR3: ASRKGDQPQH
J: TRBJ1-5
D: -
size: few
V: TRBV6-6
length: 10

CDR3: SASRQGRADTQY
J: TRBJ2-3
D: -
size: -
V: TRBV20-1
length: 12

CDR3: ASRGGGVGETQY
J: TRBJ2-5
D: -
size: -
V: TRBV28
length: 12

CDR3: ASSQDESEQVETQY
J: TRBJ2-5
D: -
size: -
V: TRBV4-3
length: 14

CDR3: ASSSRSGISYNEQF
J: TRBJ2-1
D: -
size: -
V: TRBV7-2
length: 14

CDR3: ASSLVAGGRQDTQY
J: TRBJ2-3
D: TRBD2
size: -
V: TRBV7-8
length: 14

CDR3: SARAGGQHEQY
J: TRBJ2-7
D: -
size: few
V: TRBV20-1
length: 11

CDR3: ASSSIRDSSLAAGANVLT
J: TRBJ2-6
D: TRBD1
size: -
V: TRBV5-1
length: 18

CDR3: SAKSGTAGLEQY
J: TRBJ2-7
D: TRBD1
size: -
V: TRBV20-1
length: 12

CDR3: ASSPTPGSKETQF
J: TRBJ2-1
D: -
size: -
V: TRBV18
length: 13

CDR3: ASSLVTSGWGNEQF
J: TRBJ2-1
D: TRBD2
size: -
V: TRBV7-9
length: 14

CDR3: ASSFMAKNIQY
J: TRBJ2-4
D: -
size: -
V: TRBV28
length: 11

CDR3: ASRASVGIQY
J: TRBJ2-4
D: -
size: few
V: TRBV6-2/TRBV6-3
length: 10

CDR3: ASSYGLQRDEQY
J: TRBJ2-7
D: -
size: few
V: TRBV5-1
length: 12

CDR3: ASSLTGGGGETQY
J: TRBJ2-5
D: TRBD2
size: few
V: TRBV7-7
length: 13

CDR3: SARWTGVPSPYTQY
J: TRBJ2-3
D: TRBD1
size: -
V: TRBV20-1
length: 14

CDR3: ASSYWTGTNNEQF
J: TRBJ2-1
D: -
size: -
V: TRBV6-2/TRBV6-3
length: 13

CDR3: ASTSGQAIAKNIQY
J: TRBJ2-4
D: TRBD1
size: few
V: TRBV2
length: 14

CDR3: SARGQGGGQPQH
J: TRBJ1-5
D: TRBD1
size: few
V: TRBV20-1
length: 12

CDR3: ASSTRRGQETQY
J: TRBJ2-5
D: -
size: -
V: TRBV6-5
length: 12

CDR3: ASSQESRAGGTTDTQY
J: TRBJ2-3
D: TRBD2
size: -
V: TRBV4-3
length: 16